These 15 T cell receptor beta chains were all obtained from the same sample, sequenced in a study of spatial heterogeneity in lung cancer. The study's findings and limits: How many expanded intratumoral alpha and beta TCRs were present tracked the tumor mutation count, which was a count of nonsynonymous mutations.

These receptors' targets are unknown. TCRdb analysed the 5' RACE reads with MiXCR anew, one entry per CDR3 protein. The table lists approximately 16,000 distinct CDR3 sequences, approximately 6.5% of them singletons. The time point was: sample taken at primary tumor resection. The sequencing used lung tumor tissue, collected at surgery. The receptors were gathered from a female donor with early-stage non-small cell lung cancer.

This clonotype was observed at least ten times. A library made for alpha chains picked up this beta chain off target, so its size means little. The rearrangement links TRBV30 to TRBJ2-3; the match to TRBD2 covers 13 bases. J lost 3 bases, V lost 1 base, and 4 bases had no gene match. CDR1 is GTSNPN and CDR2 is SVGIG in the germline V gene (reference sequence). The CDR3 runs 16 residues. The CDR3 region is CAWSGGTSGETDTQYF. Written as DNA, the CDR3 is TGTGCCTGGAGTGGAGGGACTAGCGGGGAAACAGATACGCAGTATTTT.

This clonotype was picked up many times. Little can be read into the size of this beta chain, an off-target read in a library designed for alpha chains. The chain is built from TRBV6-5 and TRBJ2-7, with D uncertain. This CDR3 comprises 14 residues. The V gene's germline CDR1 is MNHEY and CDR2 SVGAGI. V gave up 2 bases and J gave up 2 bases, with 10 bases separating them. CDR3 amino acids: CASSYGGSTYEQYF. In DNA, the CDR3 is TGTGCCAGCAGTTACGGCGGCAGTACCTACGAGCAGTACTTC.

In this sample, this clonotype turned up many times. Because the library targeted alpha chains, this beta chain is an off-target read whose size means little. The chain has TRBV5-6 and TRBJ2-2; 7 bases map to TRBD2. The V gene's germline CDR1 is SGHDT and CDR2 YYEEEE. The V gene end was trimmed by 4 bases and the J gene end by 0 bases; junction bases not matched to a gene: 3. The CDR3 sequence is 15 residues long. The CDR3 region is CASSERGANTGELFF. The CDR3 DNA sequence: TGTGCCAGCAGCGAGCGGGGAGCGAACACCGGGGAGCTGTTTTTT. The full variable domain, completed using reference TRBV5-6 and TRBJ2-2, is DAGVTQSPTHLIKTRGQQVTLRCSPKSGHDTVSWYQQALGQGPQFIFQYYEEEERQRGNFPDRFSGHQFPNYSSELNVNALLLGDSALYLCASSERGANTGELFFGEGSRLTVL.

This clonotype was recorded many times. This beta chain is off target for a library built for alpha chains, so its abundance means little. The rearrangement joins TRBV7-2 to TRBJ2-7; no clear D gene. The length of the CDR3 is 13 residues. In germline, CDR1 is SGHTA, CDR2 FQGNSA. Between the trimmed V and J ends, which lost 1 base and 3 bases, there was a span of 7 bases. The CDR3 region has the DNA TGTGCCAGCAGCTTAGATCAGTTCTACGAGCAGTACTTC. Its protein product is CASSLDQFYEQYF.

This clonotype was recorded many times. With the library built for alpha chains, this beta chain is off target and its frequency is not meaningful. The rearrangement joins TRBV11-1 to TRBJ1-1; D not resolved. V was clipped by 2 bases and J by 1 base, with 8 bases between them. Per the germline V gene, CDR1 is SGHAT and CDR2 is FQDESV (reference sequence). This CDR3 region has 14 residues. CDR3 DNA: TGTGCCAGCAGCTTATGGTCCGCGAACACTGAAGCTTTCTTT. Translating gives CASSLWSANTEAFF.

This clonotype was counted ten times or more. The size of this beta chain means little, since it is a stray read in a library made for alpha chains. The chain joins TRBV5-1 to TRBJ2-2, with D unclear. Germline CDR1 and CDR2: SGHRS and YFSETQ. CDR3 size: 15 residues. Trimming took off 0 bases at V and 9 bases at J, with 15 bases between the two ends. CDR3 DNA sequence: TGCGCCAGCAGCTTGGAAGGTACACCTGCACGGGAGCTGTTTTTT. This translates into CASSLEGTPARELFF.

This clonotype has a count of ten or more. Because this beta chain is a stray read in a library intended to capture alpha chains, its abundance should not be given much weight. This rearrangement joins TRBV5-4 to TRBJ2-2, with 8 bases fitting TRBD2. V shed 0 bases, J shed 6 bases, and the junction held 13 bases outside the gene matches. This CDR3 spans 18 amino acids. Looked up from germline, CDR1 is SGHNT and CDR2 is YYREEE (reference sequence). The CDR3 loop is CASSLVPARGADAGELFF. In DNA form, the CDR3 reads TGTGCCAGCAGCTTGGTCCCCGCGCGGGGGGCGGACGCCGGGGAGCTGTTTTTT.

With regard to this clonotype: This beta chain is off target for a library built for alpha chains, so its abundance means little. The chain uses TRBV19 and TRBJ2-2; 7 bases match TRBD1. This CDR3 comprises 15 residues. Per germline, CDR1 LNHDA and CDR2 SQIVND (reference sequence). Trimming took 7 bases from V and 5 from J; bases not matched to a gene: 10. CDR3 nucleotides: TGTGCCAGTACTCCTAGGACAGGAGCAACCGGGGAGCTGTTTTTT. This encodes CASTPRTGATGELFF.

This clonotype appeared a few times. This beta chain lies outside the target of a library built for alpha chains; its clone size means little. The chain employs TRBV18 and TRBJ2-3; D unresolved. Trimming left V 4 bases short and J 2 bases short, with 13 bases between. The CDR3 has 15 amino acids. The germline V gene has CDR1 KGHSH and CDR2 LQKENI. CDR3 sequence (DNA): TGTGCCAGCTCACGGCCCCGGGCCAACACAGATACGCAGTATTTT. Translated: CASSRPRANTDTQYF.

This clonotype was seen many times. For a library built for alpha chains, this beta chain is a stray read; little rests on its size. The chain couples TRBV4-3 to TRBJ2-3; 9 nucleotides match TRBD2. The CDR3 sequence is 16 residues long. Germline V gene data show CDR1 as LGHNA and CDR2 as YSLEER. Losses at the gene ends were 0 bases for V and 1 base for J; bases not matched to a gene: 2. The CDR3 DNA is TGCGCCAGCAGCCAAGACGAGCGGGGGGGCACAGATACGCAGTATTTT. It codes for CASSQDERGGTDTQYF.

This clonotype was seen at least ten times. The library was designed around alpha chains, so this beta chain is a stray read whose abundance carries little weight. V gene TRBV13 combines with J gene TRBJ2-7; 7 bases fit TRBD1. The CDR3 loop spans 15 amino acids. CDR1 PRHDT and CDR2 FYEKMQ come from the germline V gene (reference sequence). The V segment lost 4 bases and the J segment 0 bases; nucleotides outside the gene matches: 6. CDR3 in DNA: TGTGCCAGCAGCTCCCGACAGGGATTCTCCTACGAGCAGTACTTC. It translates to CASSSRQGFSYEQYF.

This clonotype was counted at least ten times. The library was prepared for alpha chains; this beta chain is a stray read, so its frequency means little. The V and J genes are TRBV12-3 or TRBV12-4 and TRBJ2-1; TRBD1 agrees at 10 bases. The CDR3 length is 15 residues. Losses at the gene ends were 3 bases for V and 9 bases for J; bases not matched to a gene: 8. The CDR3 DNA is TGTGCCAGCAGTTTTACCGGGACAGGGGTGGCTGAGCAGTTCTTC. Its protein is CASSFTGTGVAEQFF.

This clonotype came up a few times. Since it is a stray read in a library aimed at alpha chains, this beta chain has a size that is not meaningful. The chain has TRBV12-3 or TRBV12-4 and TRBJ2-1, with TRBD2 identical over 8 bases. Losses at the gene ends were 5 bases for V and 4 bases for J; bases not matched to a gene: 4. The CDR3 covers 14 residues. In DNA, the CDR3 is TGTGCCAGCAGTACTAGCGGAATGTACAATGAGCAGTTCTTC. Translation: CASSTSGMYNEQFF.

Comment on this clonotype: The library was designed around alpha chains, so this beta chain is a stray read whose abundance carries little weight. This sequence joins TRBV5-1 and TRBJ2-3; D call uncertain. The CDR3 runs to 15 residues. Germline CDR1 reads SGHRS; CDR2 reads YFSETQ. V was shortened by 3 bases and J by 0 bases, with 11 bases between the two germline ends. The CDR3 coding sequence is TGCGCCAGCAGCTCGGAAGCTTCTAGCACAGATACGCAGTATTTT. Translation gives CASSSEASSTDTQYF. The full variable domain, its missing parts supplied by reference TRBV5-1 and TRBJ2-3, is KAGVTQTPRYLIKTRGQQVTLSCSPISGHRSVSWYQQTPGQGLQFLFEYFSETQRNKGNFPGRFSGRQFSNSRSEMNVSTLELGDSALYLCASSSEASSTDTQYFGPGTRLTVL.

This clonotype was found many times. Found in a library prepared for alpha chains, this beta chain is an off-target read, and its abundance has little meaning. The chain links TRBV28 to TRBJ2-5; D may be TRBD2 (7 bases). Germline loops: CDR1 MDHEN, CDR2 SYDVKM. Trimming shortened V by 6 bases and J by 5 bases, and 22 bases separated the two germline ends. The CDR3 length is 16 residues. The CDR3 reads CASRNLLRGARETQYF. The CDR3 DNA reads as TGTGCCAGCAGGAACCTTTTACGGGGGGCGAGGGAGACCCAGTACTTC.